Sequencing of this T cell receptor beta chain was carried out in a study of blood T cells in healthy people across ages. As for this clonotype: The target antigen is unknown.

Germline CDR1 reads SEHNR; CDR2 reads FQNEAQ (reference sequence). The V end was cut by 5 bases, the J end by 6 bases, with 20 bases between. The CDR3 runs 16 residues. A second about 7 to 11 cycle PCR used barcoded and J-beta primers. Each cDNA was tagged by a template-switch adaptor containing 12 random nucleotides. TCRdb itself ran the 5' RACE reads through MiXCR, one entry per CDR3 protein. The sample carries hundreds of thousands of distinct CDR3 sequences, roughly 50% recorded once. General observations from the study: A roughly linear age-dependent decrease characterized TCR beta diversity per million T cells.

The chain recombines TRBV7-9 with TRBJ2-1, with D perhaps TRBD2 (6 bases). The clonotype comes from a man aged 35 to 55 in good health. The sequenced sample consisted of blood. The CDR3 DNA reads TGTGCCAGCAGCCCGATGGGCGGGATCCTGAGCAATGAGCAGTTCTTC. It codes for CASSPMGGILSNEQFF.